This T cell receptor (beta chain) derives from a study of blood T cell repertoires in COVID-19. On the study more broadly: Sites in the United States, Italy and Spain provided acute and convalescent COVID-19 samples. PBMCs, B-cell-depleted T cells, or T cells provided the cDNA or gDNA that made up the material.

The germline gives CDR1 LGHNT, CDR2 FRNRAP. This CDR3 spans 15 amino acids. The J segment lost 5 bases and the V segment lost 6 bases, leaving 6 bases of the junction unmatched. The assay was immunoSEQ multiplex PCR, and TCRdb's table has in-frame clones only and misses some. In the table there are under 45,000 clones, around 83% of which are singletons. Input material: peripheral blood. The clonotype originates from a woman over 75 with active or convalescent COVID-19. The V gene is TRBV12-5, the J gene TRBJ2-1; 11 bases are a match to TRBD2. The CDR3, as DNA: TGTGCTAGTGGCCAGACTAGCGGGATCGACAATGAGCAGTTCTTC. The encoded protein is CASGQTSGIDNEQFF. The variable domain in full, completed from reference TRBV12-5 and TRBJ2-1, reads DARVTQTPRHKVTEMGQEVTMRCQPILGHNTVFWYRQTMMQGLELLAYFRNRAPLDDSGMPKDRFSAEMPDATLATLKIQPSEPRDSAVYFCASGQTSGIDNEQFFGPGTRLTVL.